This record looks at one T cell receptor beta chain sequence and its context. These data originate in a study of blood T cell repertoires in COVID-19. The junction had 7 bases not matched to a gene; V was cut back by 8 bases and J by 4 bases. There are 14 residues in the CDR3. Germline lookup yields CDR1 LNHDA and CDR2 SQIVND (reference sequence). The protocol was immunoSEQ multiplex PCR, while the TCRdb copy is restricted to in-frame clones and leaves out a portion. The table has hundreds of thousands of clones, roughly 90% seen once. The sample consisted of PBMCs or T cells enriched from blood (not recorded which). This TCR was recovered from a woman under 30 who had recovered from COVID-19. V usage is TRBV19 and J usage is TRBJ1-1; 10 positions agree with TRBD1. CDR3 sequence (DNA): TGTGCCAGTGCGTGGGGACAGGGGACCACTGAAGCTTTCTTT. It codes for CASAWGQGTTEAFF.